The T cell receptor beta chain described here comes from a study of Graves' ophthalmopathy and Graves' hyperthyroidism. Other autoimmune diseases, uncontrolled infections, pregnancy or lactation ruled patients out of participation. About this clonotype itself: No antigen is known for it.

Findings and limits, study-wide: For separating ophthalmopathy from stable hyperthyroidism, a 13-signature model gave 85% to 90% sensitivity and about 80% specificity. In blood appeared most of the expanded thyroid clonotypes whose frequency exceeded 0.001. Ophthalmopathy progression cases were predicted by the model with roughly 70% sensitivity and 72.22% specificity.

From RNA, the CDR3 regions of TCR beta chains were amplified and sequenced. First-round RT-PCR with HTBI primers preceded a second-round multiplex PCR. TCRdb re-derived calls from the multiplex PCR reads in MiXCR, one entry per CDR3 protein. The top ten clones hold 11% of a sample with about 1.2 million distinct CDR3 sequences, approximately 35% of them seen once. This CDR3 spans 16 amino acids. The V and J ends lost 0 bases and 0 bases respectively, with 11 bases between them. Germline values: CDR1 LGHNA, CDR2 YSLEER. This TCR came from an adult man with Graves' hyperthyroidism. Material for sequencing was peripheral blood or thyroid tissue (not recorded which). The chain has TRBV4-3 and TRBJ1-1; D is undetermined. CDR3 DNA sequence: TGCGCCAGCAGCCAAGATTGGCCGGGCTTGAACACTGAAGCTTTCTTT. Its protein product is CASSQDWPGLNTEAFF.